The clone carrying this T cell receptor beta chain was seen just once. The target antigen is unknown. The CDR3 extends over 16 amino acids. Germline CDR1 is SEHNR and CDR2 is FQNEAQ (reference sequence). V was shortened by 1 base and J by 0 bases, with 13 bases between the two germline ends. The PCR employed 60 Vbeta primers together with 13 Jbeta primers. The repertoire was sequenced with immunoSEQ multiplex PCR; TCRdb's copy has only in-frame clones and lacks some. This sample has some 150,000 clones, with approximately 80% found just once. This specimen belongs to a study of cytomegalovirus exposure and HLA in healthy donors. Overall study results and limits: Trimming of TCR beta V- and J-genes showed a link, identified in a later analysis, to a missense DCLRE1C variant.

This rearrangement joins TRBV7-9 to TRBJ2-7; D may be TRBD1 (5 bases). Sequenced sample: PBMCs. The receptor was isolated from a male donor in good health and CMV-seronegative. This chain's CDR3 is CASSLVGHSNSYEQYF. CDR3 in DNA: TGTGCCAGCAGCTTAGTTGGACATTCCAACTCCTACGAGCAGTACTTC.